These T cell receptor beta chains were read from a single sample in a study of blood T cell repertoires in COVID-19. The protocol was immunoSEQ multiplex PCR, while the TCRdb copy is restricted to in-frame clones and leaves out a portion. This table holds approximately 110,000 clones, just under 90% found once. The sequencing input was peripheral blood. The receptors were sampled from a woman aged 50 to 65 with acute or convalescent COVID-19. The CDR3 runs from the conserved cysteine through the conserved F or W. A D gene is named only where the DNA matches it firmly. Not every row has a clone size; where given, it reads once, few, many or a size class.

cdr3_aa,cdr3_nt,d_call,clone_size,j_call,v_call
CASSQDPSSAEAFF,TGTGCCAGCAGCCAAGATCCGTCGTCGGCTGAAGCTTTCTTT,-,once,TRBJ1-1,TRBV4-2
CASSPGLDNEQFF,TGTGCCAGCAGCCCCGGACTAGACAATGAGCAGTTCTTC,TRBD2,-,TRBJ2-1,TRBV7-9
CAYDRGDTDTQYF,TGTGCCTACGACAGGGGGGACACAGATACGCAGTATTTT,TRBD1,-,TRBJ2-3,TRBV30
CASSRLAGGYEQFF,TGTGCCAGCAGTAGACTAGCGGGAGGTTATGAGCAGTTCTTC,TRBD2,-,TRBJ2-1,TRBV6-2/TRBV6-3
CASSEGRGSYEQYF,TGTGCCAGCAGTGAAGGACGGGGCTCCTACGAGCAGTACTTC,-,-,TRBJ2-7,TRBV6-1
CASMGQGDYGYTF,TGTGCCAGCATGGGACAGGGTGACTATGGCTACACCTTC,TRBD1,-,TRBJ1-2,TRBV6-5
CASSLTGGSNQPQHF,TGTGCCAGTAGTCTCACAGGGGGTAGCAATCAGCCCCAGCATTTT,TRBD1,-,TRBJ1-5,TRBV19
CASSLAERDNTDTQYF,TGCGCCAGCAGCTTGGCCGAGCGGGACAACACAGATACGCAGTATTTT,-,-,TRBJ2-3,TRBV5-1
CASSQDMRNEQFF,TGTGCCAGCAGCCAAGATATGCGCAATGAGCAGTTCTTC,-,once,TRBJ2-1,TRBV3-1/TRBV3-2
CASSPLGGDEKLFF,TGTGCCAGCAGCCCATTAGGAGGGGACGAAAAACTGTTTTTT,-,-,TRBJ1-4,TRBV25-1
CASRGGGSYEQYF,TGTGCCAGCAGGGGCGGGGGATCCTACGAGCAGTACTTC,TRBD2,-,TRBJ2-7,TRBV12-3/TRBV12-4
CASRWRGPNTGELFF,TGTGCCAGCCGGTGGCGGGGGCCGAACACCGGGGAGCTGTTTTTT,-,-,TRBJ2-2,TRBV7-2
CATSDLPGAQSSYNEQFF,TGTGCCACCAGTGATCTTCCCGGAGCGCAAAGCTCCTACAATGAGCAGTTCTTC,-,-,TRBJ2-1,TRBV24-1
CAWSIDSTGEQYF,TGTGCCTGGAGTATAGACTCGACGGGGGAGCAGTACTTC,-,-,TRBJ2-7,TRBV30
CASSQVAGGSYEQYF,TGCGCCAGCAGCCAAGTGGCGGGGGGCTCCTACGAGCAGTACTTC,TRBD2,-,TRBJ2-7,TRBV4-1
CASSLAENEQFF,TGTGCCAGCAGCTTAGCGGAGAATGAGCAGTTCTTC,-,-,TRBJ2-1,TRBV7-2
CAWRDSVNTEAFF,TGTGCCTGGAGGGACTCCGTGAACACTGAAGCTTTCTTT,-,-,TRBJ1-1,TRBV30
CATAPDDRTAEAFF,TGTGCCACCGCTCCAGATGACAGGACAGCTGAAGCTTTCTTT,-,-,TRBJ1-1,TRBV3-1/TRBV3-2
CASSKRGLNEKLFF,TGTGCCAGCAGCAAAAGGGGATTGAATGAAAAACTGTTTTTT,-,-,TRBJ1-4,TRBV6-6
CAWGGTTSNQPQHF,TGTGCCTGGGGGGGGACTACGAGCAATCAGCCCCAGCATTTT,-,-,TRBJ1-5,TRBV30
CASSLGTGNQPQHF,TGTGCCAGCAGCCTAGGGACAGGGAATCAGCCCCAGCATTTT,TRBD1,-,TRBJ1-5,TRBV9
CASSLQGWTEAFF,TGTGCCAGCAGCTTACAGGGATGGACTGAAGCTTTCTTT,-,-,TRBJ1-1,TRBV7-9
CAGSELRVFYEQYF,TGTGCCGGCAGTGAACTCCGGGTATTCTACGAGCAGTACTTC,-,-,TRBJ2-7,TRBV6-1
CASSNFAGTRRYSNQPQHF,TGTGCCAGCAGCAATTTCGCCGGGACAAGAAGGTATAGCAATCAGCCCCAGCATTTT,-,-,TRBJ1-5,TRBV21-1
CASSPRVLGELFF,TGTGCCAGCTCACCCCGGGTCCTCGGGGAGCTGTTTTTT,-,-,TRBJ2-2,TRBV18
CASSFGDRVNEQFF,TGTGCCAGCAGTTTTGGGGACAGGGTCAATGAGCAGTTCTTC,TRBD1,-,TRBJ2-1,TRBV28
CASSLASLRGYTF,TGTGCCAGCAGCTTGGCTAGCCTTAGGGGCTACACCTTC,-,-,TRBJ1-2,TRBV7-9